This is a list of T cell receptor beta chains from one sample in a study of shared T cell receptors in the human thymus. Data came from immunoSEQ multiplex PCR; TCRdb stores just in-frame clones and leaves some out. The sample holds about 660,000 clones; 88% are singletons and the top ten take approximately 0.011%. These data also formed part of another study, on human thymus T cells.

The material sequenced was thymocytes. The receptors were sampled from a boy younger than two with a congenital heart defect. The CDR3 runs from the conserved cysteine through the conserved F or W. The D gene is left open where the match is weak. Only some rows state a clone size, as once, few, many or a class for expanded clones.

V gene,D gene,J gene,clone size,CDR3 protein,CDR3 DNA
TRBV27,TRBD2,TRBJ2-1,-,CASSSSGTSDYNEQFF,TGTGCCAGCAGTTCATCGGGAACTAGCGACTACAATGAGCAGTTCTTC
TRBV5-4,TRBD1,TRBJ2-1,-,CASSLRQGYNEQFF,TGTGCCAGCAGCTTGCGACAGGGTTACAATGAGCAGTTCTTC
TRBV28,-,TRBJ2-7,once,CASSRDSQMPYYEQYF,TGTGCCAGCAGTCGGGACTCACAAATGCCTTACTACGAGCAGTACTTC
TRBV5-1,TRBD2,TRBJ2-5,-,CASSLTGTSGRAFGETQYF,TGCGCCAGCAGCTTGACCGGGACTAGCGGGAGGGCCTTTGGAGAGACCCAGTACTTC
TRBV14,TRBD1,TRBJ1-1,-,CASSQSKLNRGGNTEAFF,TGTGCCAGCAGCCAATCCAAGCTAAACAGGGGAGGGAACACTGAAGCTTTCTTT
TRBV7-9,-,TRBJ2-7,-,CASSLKEVGRPYWDEQYF,TGTGCCAGCAGCTTAAAGGAGGTAGGCAGACCCTATTGGGACGAGCAGTACTTC
TRBV4-1,TRBD1,TRBJ1-5,-,CASSQDGTGHQPQHF,TGCGCCAGCAGCCAAGACGGGACAGGGCATCAGCCCCAGCATTTT
TRBV7-9,-,TRBJ1-2,few,CASSLGRQQIYGYTF,TGTGCCAGCAGCTTGGGGCGACAGCAAATTTATGGCTACACCTTC
TRBV5-1,TRBD1,TRBJ2-7,-,CASRPSVQGGKRYYEQYF,TGCGCCAGCAGGCCTTCGGTCCAAGGGGGCAAGAGATACTACGAGCAGTACTTC
TRBV5-1,TRBD1,TRBJ2-7,-,CASSLIFSGDRDYEQYF,TGCGCCAGCAGCTTGATTTTTTCCGGGGACAGGGACTACGAGCAGTACTTC
TRBV5-5,-,TRBJ1-2,-,CASGPMDRNYGYTF,TGTGCCAGCGGACCAATGGACAGAAACTATGGCTACACCTTC
TRBV30,TRBD1,TRBJ1-5,-,CAWSTGTGVLKGDQPQHF,TGTGCCTGGAGTACCGGGACAGGGGTACTAAAAGGTGATCAGCCCCAGCATTTT
TRBV6-5,TRBD1,TRBJ2-7,once,CASSYFPGQPYEQYF,TGTGCCAGCAGTTACTTCCCGGGACAGCCCTACGAGCAGTACTTC
TRBV5-1,TRBD2,TRBJ2-1,-,CASSPLVAGVGDEQFF,TGCGCCAGCAGCCCTTTGGTAGCGGGAGTCGGAGATGAGCAGTTCTTC
TRBV27,TRBD1,TRBJ1-1,-,CASRGTGPIPMNTEAFF,TGTGCCAGCAGGGGGACAGGGCCCATTCCGATGAACACTGAAGCTTTCTTT
TRBV19,TRBD1,TRBJ2-2,-,CASTLWGTGGPNTGELFF,TGTGCCAGTACCCTGTGGGGGACAGGGGGCCCGAACACCGGGGAGCTGTTTTTT
TRBV7-2,-,TRBJ2-1,-,CASSRRYNEQFF,TGTGCCAGCAGCCGTCGGTACAATGAGCAGTTCTTC
TRBV11-3,-,TRBJ2-2,-,CASSPRRGRNTGELFF,TGTGCCAGCAGCCCCCGGAGAGGGAGGAACACCGGGGAGCTGTTTTTT
TRBV19,TRBD1,TRBJ2-7,-,CASSIWDRGLYEQYF,TGTGCCAGTAGTATCTGGGACAGGGGGCTATACGAGCAGTACTTC
TRBV27,-,TRBJ1-1,-,CASSSQGNTEAFF,TGTGCCAGCAGTTCGCAGGGGAACACTGAAGCTTTCTTT
TRBV5-8,-,TRBJ1-5,-,CASSLRGNSNQPQHF,TGTGCCAGCAGCTTGCGGGGGAATAGCAATCAGCCCCAGCATTTT
TRBV11-3,-,TRBJ2-7,-,CASYYEQYF,TGTGCATCTTATTACGAGCAGTACTTC
TRBV2,TRBD1,TRBJ2-5,few,CASSVGQGETQYF,TGTGCCAGCAGTGTAGGACAGGGGGAGACCCAGTACTTC
TRBV4-1,TRBD2,TRBJ2-1,-,CASGPELTSGPRNEQFF,TGCGCCAGCGGACCGGAACTTACTAGCGGGCCGCGTAATGAGCAGTTCTTC
TRBV6-9,TRBD2,TRBJ2-7,-,CASSYPGLAGAEQYF,TGTGCCAGCAGTTACCCCGGCCTAGCGGGAGCCGAGCAGTACTTC
TRBV30,TRBD1,TRBJ1-1,-,CAWRDRLNTEAFF,TGTGCCTGGCGGGACAGGCTGAACACTGAAGCTTTCTTT
TRBV13,TRBD1,TRBJ2-5,-,CASSLGTGYLETQYF,TGTGCCAGCAGCTTAGGGACAGGGTATCTTGAGACCCAGTACTTC
TRBV4-3,-,TRBJ2-1,-,CASSQAQVPGDNEQFF,TGCGCCAGCAGCCAAGCGCAGGTACCAGGGGACAATGAGCAGTTCTTC
TRBV2,-,TRBJ2-4,-,CASSGGDAKNIQYF,TGTGCCAGCAGTGGTGGAGACGCCAAAAACATTCAGTACTTC
TRBV28,TRBD1,TRBJ2-7,-,CASSLVIVDRGMYEQYF,TGTGCCAGCAGTTTGGTAATTGTGGACAGGGGAATGTACGAGCAGTACTTC
TRBV4-1,TRBD1,TRBJ2-6,-,CASSHSPGQGAGANVLTF,TGCGCCAGCAGCCATTCTCCGGGACAGGGGGCCGGGGCCAACGTCCTGACTTTC
TRBV4-1,TRBD2,TRBJ2-7,-,CASSQSLSLAGGLGYEQYF,TGCGCCAGCAGCCAATCCCTATCGCTAGCGGGAGGCTTAGGGTACGAGCAGTACTTC
TRBV30,-,TRBJ1-3,-,CAWSVIFSPRHRDSGNTIYF,TGTGCCTGGAGTGTAATATTTTCCCCAAGACACAGGGACTCTGGAAACACCATATATTTT
TRBV7-2,TRBD2,TRBJ2-2,once,CASSQITSGKNTGELFF,TGTGCCAGCAGCCAGATTACTAGCGGGAAGAACACCGGGGAGCTGTTTTTT
TRBV29-1,TRBD2,TRBJ2-7,-,CSVRSSGSPYEQYF,TGCAGCGTTCGTTCTAGCGGGAGCCCTTACGAGCAGTACTTC
TRBV27,-,TRBJ1-1,-,CASSFGRTQSMNTEAFF,TGTGCCAGCAGTTTTGGTCGCACACAGAGCATGAACACTGAAGCTTTCTTT
TRBV19,TRBD1,TRBJ2-2,-,CASSIVRQGYSGELFF,TGTGCCAGTAGTATAGTGAGACAGGGGTATAGCGGGGAGCTGTTTTTT
TRBV10-3,TRBD1,TRBJ2-1,-,CAISRQGGRNEQFF,TGTGCCATCAGTAGACAGGGGGGAAGGAATGAGCAGTTCTTC
TRBV7-8,-,TRBJ2-5,-,CASSFHLARKETQYF,TGTGCCAGCAGCTTCCACCTTGCCAGGAAAGAGACCCAGTACTTC
TRBV2,TRBD1,TRBJ2-7,-,CASSELGQGPQPPYEQYF,TGTGCCAGCAGTGAGTTGGGACAGGGTCCTCAACCCCCCTACGAGCAGTACTTC
TRBV10-3,TRBD2,TRBJ2-7,-,CATKAGEGEQYF,TGTGCCACCAAAGCGGGAGAGGGCGAGCAGTACTTC